These 9 T cell receptor beta chains were sequenced from one sample in a study of CXCR3-negative and CXCR3-positive naive CD8 T cells. The study, taken as a whole, reports: CXCR3-positive naive cells carried more hydrophobic TRB CDR3s than CXCR3-negative naive cells did.

These TCRs' antigens remain unknown. cDNA libraries for TRB were generated by 5' RACE incorporating UMI labels. From its re-call of the 5' RACE reads, TCRdb lists each CDR3 protein once, without DNA. The listing contains about 85,000 distinct CDR3 sequences. The source material was naive CXCR3+ CD8+ T cells from blood. Regarding subset: CD45RO-CCR7+CD27+CD95- naive CD8+ T cells expressing CXCR3 (TNR3+). These receptor sequences come from a human donor in good health. Some clones in this sample may be carry-over from other donors' samples.

V gene TRBV5-4 combines with J gene TRBJ2-7; without DNA, the TCRdb call of TRBD2 cannot be checked. Germline V gene lookup returns CDR1 SGHNT and CDR2 YYREEE (reference sequence). CDR3 length: 13 residues. The CDR3 loop is CASKRDLTYEQYF.

The genes are TRBV15 and TRBJ2-1; TCRdb calls TRBD1, which cannot be checked without DNA. The CDR3 runs 14 residues. CDR1 and CDR2 from the germline V gene are LNHNV and YYDKDF (reference sequence). CDR3 protein: CATSKGQGDNEQFF. The variable domain in full, completed from reference TRBV15 and TRBJ2-1, reads DAMVIQNPRYQVTQFGKPVTLSCSQTLNHNVMYWYQQKSSQAPKLLFHYYDKDFNNEADTPDNFQSRRPNTSFCFLDIRSPGLGDTAMYLCATSKGQGDNEQFFGPGTRLTVL.

V is TRBV4-2 and J is TRBJ1-1. Germline V gives CDR1 LGHNA, CDR2 YNFKEQ. This CDR3 is 11 amino acids long. This CDR3 is CASSQDQKAFF.

The chain recombines TRBV29-1 with TRBJ2-1; without DNA, the TCRdb call of TRBD1 cannot be checked. This CDR3 has 12 residues. Germline CDR1 reads SQVTM; CDR2 reads ANQGSEA. CDR3 amino acids: CSVPKTDNEQFF.

The genes are TRBV6-2 or TRBV6-3 and TRBJ1-1; the D call from TCRdb, TRBD1, cannot be confirmed without DNA. Per the germline V gene, CDR1 is MNHEY and CDR2 is SVGEGT. There are 14 residues in the CDR3. CDR3 amino acids: CASNGRGGNTEAFF.

The chain is built from TRBV15 and TRBJ2-3; TCRdb designates TRBD2, a call that cannot be tested without DNA. This CDR3 comprises 16 residues. The germline CDR1 and CDR2 sequences are LNHNV and YYDKDF (reference sequence). This chain's CDR3 is CATSRSASGGTDTQYF.

The chain is built from TRBV29-1 and TRBJ2-6; TCRdb returns TRBD1, unconfirmable since there is no DNA. The CDR3 has 17 amino acids. Per the germline V gene, CDR1 is SQVTM and CDR2 is ANQGSEA. CDR3 region: CSVPGVPLSSGANVLTF.

The chain links TRBV7-2 to TRBJ2-5. This CDR3 has 16 amino acids. Germline CDR1 is SGHTA and CDR2 is FQGNSA. The CDR3 region is CASSSTISRLQETQYF.

CDR3 loop: CASTLTSGGAEFF. J is TRBJ2-1 and V is TRBV6-6; the TCRdb D gene call, TRBD2, has no DNA to confirm it. Germline values: CDR1 MNHNY, CDR2 SVGAGI (reference sequence). The CDR3 runs to 13 residues.